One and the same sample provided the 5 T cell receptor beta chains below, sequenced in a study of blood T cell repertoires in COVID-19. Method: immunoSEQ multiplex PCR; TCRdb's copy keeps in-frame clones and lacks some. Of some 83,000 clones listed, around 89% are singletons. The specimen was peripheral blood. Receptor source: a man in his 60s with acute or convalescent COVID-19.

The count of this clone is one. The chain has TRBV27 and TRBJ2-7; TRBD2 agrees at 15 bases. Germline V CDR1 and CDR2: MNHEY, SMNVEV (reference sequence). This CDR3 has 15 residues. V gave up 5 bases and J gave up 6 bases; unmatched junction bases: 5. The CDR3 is CASSAWGLAGGEQYF. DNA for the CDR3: TGTGCCAGCAGTGCCTGGGGACTAGCGGGAGGCGAGCAGTACTTC.

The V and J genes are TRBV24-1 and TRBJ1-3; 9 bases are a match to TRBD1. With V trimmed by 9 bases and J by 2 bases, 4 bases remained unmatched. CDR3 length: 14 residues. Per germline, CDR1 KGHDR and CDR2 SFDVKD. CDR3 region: CATRTGVTGNTIYF. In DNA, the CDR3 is TGTGCCACCCGGACAGGGGTGACTGGAAACACCATATATTTT.

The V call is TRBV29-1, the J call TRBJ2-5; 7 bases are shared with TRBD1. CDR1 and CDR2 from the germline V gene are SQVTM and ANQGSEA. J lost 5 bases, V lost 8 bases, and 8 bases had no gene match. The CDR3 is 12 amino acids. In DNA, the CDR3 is TGCAGCTCATCACAGGGGCAGGAGACCCAGTACTTC. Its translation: CSSSQGQETQYF.

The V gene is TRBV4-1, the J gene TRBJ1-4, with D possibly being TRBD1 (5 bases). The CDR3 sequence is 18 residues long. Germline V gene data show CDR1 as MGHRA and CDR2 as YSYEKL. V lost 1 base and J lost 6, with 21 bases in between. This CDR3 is CASSQVGQSRTRDEKLFF. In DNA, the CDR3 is TGCGCCAGCAGCCAAGTCGGTCAGTCTAGGACACGAGATGAAAAACTGTTTTTT.

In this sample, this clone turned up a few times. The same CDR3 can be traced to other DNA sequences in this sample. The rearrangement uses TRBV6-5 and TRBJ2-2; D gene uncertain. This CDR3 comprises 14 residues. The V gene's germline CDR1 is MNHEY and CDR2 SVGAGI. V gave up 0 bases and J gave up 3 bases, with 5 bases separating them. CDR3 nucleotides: TGTGCCAGCAGTTACTCTCCCGACACCGGGGAGCTGTTTTTT. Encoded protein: CASSYSPDTGELFF.